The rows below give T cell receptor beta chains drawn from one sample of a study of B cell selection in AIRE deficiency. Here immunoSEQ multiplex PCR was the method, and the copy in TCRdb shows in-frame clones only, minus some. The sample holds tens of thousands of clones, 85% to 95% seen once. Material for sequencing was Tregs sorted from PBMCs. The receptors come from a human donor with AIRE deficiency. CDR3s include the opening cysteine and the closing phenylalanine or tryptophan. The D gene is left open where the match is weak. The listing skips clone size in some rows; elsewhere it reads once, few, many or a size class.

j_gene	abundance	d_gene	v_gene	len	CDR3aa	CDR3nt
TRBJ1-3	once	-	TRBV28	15	CASSLSGGRGNTIYF	TGTGCCAGCAGTTTATCGGGAGGGAGGGGAAACACCATATATTTT
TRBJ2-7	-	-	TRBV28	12	CASRYSNGPWYF	TGTGCCAGCAGATATTCAAACGGCCCGTGGTACTTC
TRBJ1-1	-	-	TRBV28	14	CASTADSMNTEAFF	TGTGCCAGCACCGCCGACAGCATGAACACTGAAGCTTTCTTT
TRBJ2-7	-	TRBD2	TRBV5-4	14	CASSQPGTRNEQYF	TGTGCCAGCAGCCAACCCGGGACTAGAAACGAGCAGTACTTC
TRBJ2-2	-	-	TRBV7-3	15	CASSLTQGGTGELFF	TGTGCCAGCAGCTTAACCCAGGGGGGCACCGGGGAGCTGTTTTTT
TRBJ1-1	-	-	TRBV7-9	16	CASSWPPGRARTEAFF	TGTGCCAGCAGCTGGCCCCCGGGGCGCGCGCGCACTGAAGCTTTCTTT
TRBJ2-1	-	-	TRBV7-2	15	CASSLAPGTYNEQFF	TGTGCCAGCAGCTTAGCGCCGGGGACCTACAATGAGCAGTTCTTC
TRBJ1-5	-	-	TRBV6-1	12	CASTGQGQPQHF	TGTGCCAGCACAGGGCAGGGTCAGCCCCAGCATTTT
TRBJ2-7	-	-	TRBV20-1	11	CSASGVYEQYF	TGCAGTGCTAGCGGGGTGTACGAGCAGTACTTC
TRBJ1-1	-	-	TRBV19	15	CASSIDWGLGTEAFF	TGTGCCAGTAGTATAGATTGGGGGTTAGGCACTGAAGCTTTCTTT
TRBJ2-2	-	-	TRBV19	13	CASSTTYGGELFF	TGTGCCAGTAGTACAACATACGGCGGGGAGCTGTTTTTT
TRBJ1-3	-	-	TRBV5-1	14	CASSLTGSGNTIYF	TGCGCCAGCAGCCTAACGGGCTCTGGAAACACCATATATTTT
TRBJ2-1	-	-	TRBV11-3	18	CASSPSPFRGRRANEQFF	TGTGCCAGCAGCCCATCTCCTTTCCGAGGGCGGAGAGCCAATGAGCAGTTCTTC
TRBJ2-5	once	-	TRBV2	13	CASSATREETQYF	TGTGCCAGCAGTGCCACTCGAGAAGAGACCCAGTACTTC
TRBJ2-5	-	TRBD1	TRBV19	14	CASSIEKGARSQYF	TGTGCCAGTAGTATAGAAAAGGGGGCGCGTTCCCAGTACTTC
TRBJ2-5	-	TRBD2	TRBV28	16	CASSSLLAGVQETQYF	TGTGCCAGCAGTTCCCTTCTAGCGGGAGTTCAAGAGACCCAGTACTTC
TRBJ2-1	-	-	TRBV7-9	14	CASSSGSAHNEQFF	TGTGCCAGCAGCTCCGGTAGCGCCCACAATGAGCAGTTCTTC
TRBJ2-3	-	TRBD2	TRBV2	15	CASSESGGRTDTQYF	TGTGCCAGCAGTGAATCGGGGGGGCGCACAGATACGCAGTATTTT
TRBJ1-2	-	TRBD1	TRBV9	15	CASSPKGQFGYGYTF	TGTGCCAGCAGCCCGAAGGGACAGTTCGGTTATGGCTACACCTTC
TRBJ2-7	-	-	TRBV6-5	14	CASSYRGSTYEQYF	TGTGCCAGCAGTTATAGGGGATCGACCTACGAGCAGTACTTC
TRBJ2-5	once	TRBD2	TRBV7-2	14	CASSPTSGRLTQYF	TGTGCCAGCAGCCCGACTAGCGGGAGGTTAACCCAGTACTTC
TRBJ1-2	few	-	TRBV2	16	CASPPVEAGRGYGYTF	TGTGCCAGTCCCCCTGTTGAGGCAGGGCGCGGCTATGGCTACACCTTC
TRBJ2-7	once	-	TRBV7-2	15	CASSLAAGHPYEQYF	TGTGCCAGCAGCTTAGCTGCAGGACATCCCTACGAGCAGTACTTC
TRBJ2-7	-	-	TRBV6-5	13	CAISRESYYEQYF	TGTGCCATCAGCAGGGAATCATACTACGAGCAGTACTTC
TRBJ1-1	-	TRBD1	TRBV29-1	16	CSVWTGLRGANTEAFF	TGCAGCGTCTGGACAGGATTGAGGGGCGCGAACACTGAAGCTTTCTTT
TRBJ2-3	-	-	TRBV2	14	CASTNGLSTDTQYF	TGTGCCAGCACTAACGGCCTAAGCACAGATACGCAGTATTTT
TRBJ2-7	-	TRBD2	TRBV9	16	CASSRFIAGDFYEQYF	TGTGCCAGCAGTCGCTTTATAGCGGGTGACTTCTACGAGCAGTACTTC
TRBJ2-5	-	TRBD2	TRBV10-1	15	CASSAGTSGLGTQYF	TGCGCCAGCAGCGCCGGGACTAGCGGGCTTGGGACCCAGTACTTC
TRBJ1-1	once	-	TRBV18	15	CASSPGGPQRAEAFF	TGTGCCAGCTCACCGGGTGGCCCACAAAGAGCTGAAGCTTTCTTT
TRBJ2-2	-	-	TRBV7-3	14	CASSWGSGAGELFF	TGTGCCAGCAGCTGGGGCTCGGGGGCCGGGGAGCTGTTTTTT
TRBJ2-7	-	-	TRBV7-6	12	CATGTEPYEQYF	TGTGCCACCGGGACGGAACCCTACGAGCAGTACTTC
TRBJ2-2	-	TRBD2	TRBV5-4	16	CASSSGLAVNTGELFF	TGTGCCAGCAGCTCGGGACTAGCGGTGAACACCGGGGAGCTGTTTTTT
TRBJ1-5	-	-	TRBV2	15	CASGRPGGDNQPQHF	TGTGCCAGCGGTAGACCCGGGGGAGACAATCAGCCCCAGCATTTT
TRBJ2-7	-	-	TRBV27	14	CASSFRPGVYEQYF	TGTGCCAGCAGTTTCCGTCCAGGGGTATACGAGCAGTACTTC